These 13 T cell receptor beta chains were all obtained from the same sample, sequenced in a study of identical twins' blood T cells. TCRdb processed the 5' RACE reads anew with MiXCR; each CDR3 protein has one entry. The sample holds a few hundred thousand distinct CDR3 sequences; more than 25% are singletons and the top ten take roughly 5.5%. The specimen sequenced was PBMCs. The receptors originated from a woman between 18 and 55 years old in good health.

This chain joins TRBV20-1 and TRBJ2-7; D might be TRBD2 (7 bases). The CDR3 has 15 residues. CDR1 DFQATT and CDR2 SNEGSKA come from the germline V gene (reference sequence). Trimming removed 6 bases from V and 4 bases from J, with 22 bases in between. This CDR3 reads CSASRGASGSYEQYF. DNA for the CDR3: TGCAGTGCGTCCCGGGGGGCTAGCGGATCATACGAGCAGTACTTC.

In this sample, this clonotype turned up a few times. The chain has TRBV20-1 and TRBJ1-1; no clear D. Trimming removed 3 bases at V and 0 bases at J, with 8 bases between. From germline, CDR1 is DFQATT and CDR2 SNEGSKA (reference sequence). There are 13 residues in the CDR3. The CDR3 loop reads CSASSTMNTEAFF. The DNA for the CDR3 is TGCAGTGCTAGTTCAACGATGAACACTGAAGCTTTCTTT.

Only a few counts were recorded for this clonotype. This chain links TRBV20-1 with TRBJ2-2, with TRBD2 as a possible D gene (6 bases). Germline CDR1 is DFQATT and CDR2 is SNEGSKA (reference sequence). V lost 3 bases and J 7 bases, leaving 12 bases between the germline ends. The CDR3 covers 13 residues. Here the CDR3 DNA reads TGCAGTGCTAGCGGGTCCGGGGGCGGGGAGCTGTTTTTT. It translates to CSASGSGGGELFF.

CDR3 loop: CATSKESYSPLHF. Here the CDR3 DNA reads TGTGCCACCAGCAAAGAGAGTTATTCACCCCTCCACTTT. J is TRBJ1-6 and V is TRBV15; no clear D. The CDR3 covers 13 residues. From germline, CDR1 is LNHNV and CDR2 YYDKDF (reference sequence). V was clipped by 4 bases and J by 8 bases, with 9 bases between them.

The chain links TRBV20-1 to TRBJ2-5; 8 bases are shared with TRBD1. The CDR3 has 13 amino acids. V lost 4 bases and J lost 5; bases outside the gene matches: 6. Germline-derived CDR1 and CDR2 are DFQATT and SNEGSKA (reference sequence). The CDR3 region has the DNA TGCAGTGCTAACCCGACAGGGGCCGAGACCCAGTACTTC. Translating gives CSANPTGAETQYF.

This clonotype was seen a handful of times. In DNA form, the CDR3 reads TGTGCCAGCAGCGTAGTAGGGTCGGGAGAGACCCAGTACTTC. This sequence encodes CASSVVGSGETQYF. The chain combines TRBV9 with TRBJ2-5; D is ambiguous. Trimming took 0 bases from V and 4 from J, leaving 10 bases between them. Germline V gene sequence: CDR1 SGDLS, CDR2 YYNGEE. The CDR3 covers 14 residues.

Comments on this clonotype: The germline gene is not matched at one end of the junction; a read error may be the cause. V usage is TRBV2 and J usage is TRBJ1-1; D may be TRBD1 (5 bases). This CDR3 region has 14 residues. The germline V gene encodes CDR1 SNHLY and CDR2 FYNNEI. CDR3 amino acids: CASGPETVNTEAIF. The CDR3 DNA reads as TGTGCCAGCGGACCGGAGACAGTGAACACTGAAGCTATCTTT.

This clonotype was counted a single time. CDR3 region: CASSSIYGYTF. DNA for the CDR3: TGTGCCAGTTCGTCAATCTATGGCTACACCTTC. J is TRBJ1-2 and V is TRBV28, with unresolved D. V lost 9 bases, J lost 4 bases, and 9 bases lay in between. There are 11 residues in the CDR3. From germline, CDR1 is MDHEN and CDR2 SYDVKM.

This clonotype came up a few times. The genes are TRBV14 and TRBJ2-7; D gene ambiguous. This CDR3 is 13 amino acids long. Germline V gene lookup returns CDR1 SGHDN and CDR2 FVKESK. Trimming took 6 bases from V and 3 from J, leaving 12 bases between them. CDR3 DNA: TGTGCCAGCAGTCCCGGACGGTACTACGAGCAGTACTTC. Translation gives CASSPGRYYEQYF.

This clonotype showed up just a few times. The rearrangement joins TRBV7-2 to TRBJ2-2; a possible D gene is TRBD1 (6 bases). Germline CDR1 SGHTA, CDR2 FQGNSA. The CDR3 loop spans 13 amino acids. V dropped 2 bases and J dropped 6 bases, with 7 bases sitting between them. Here the CDR3 reads CASSLYRAGELFF. Here the CDR3 DNA reads TGTGCCAGCAGCTTATACAGGGCCGGGGAGCTGTTTTTT.

In its sample, this clonotype was seen a few times. The V gene is TRBV20-1, the J gene TRBJ2-1; TRBD2 matches 10 bases. Germline CDR1 DFQATT, CDR2 SNEGSKA (reference sequence). The CDR3 length is 16 residues. V gave up 2 bases and J gave up 4 bases; unmatched junction bases: 8. CDR3 nucleotide sequence: TGCAGTGCTAGAAGAAGCGGTAGCGGGGGGTACAATGAGCAGTTCTTC. It is translated as CSARRSGSGGYNEQFF.

This chain links TRBV9 with TRBJ1-4; possible D gene TRBD1, 5 bases. The V and J ends lost 3 bases and 8 bases respectively, with 11 bases between them. This CDR3 is 13 amino acids long. The V gene's germline CDR1 is SGDLS and CDR2 YYNGEE. The CDR3 protein is CASSASGDEKLFF. DNA for the CDR3: TGTGCCAGCAGCGCCTCTGGGGACGAAAAACTGTTTTTT.

The V gene is TRBV19, the J gene TRBJ2-7; 8 bases match TRBD1. Germline assignment: CDR1 LNHDA and CDR2 SQIVND (reference sequence). V lost 7 bases and J lost 3; bases outside the gene matches: 14. CDR3 length: 16 residues. CDR3: CASTATFRTGIYEQYF. The CDR3, as DNA: TGTGCCAGTACCGCGACGTTCAGGACAGGGATCTACGAGCAGTACTTC.